The subject of this entry is one T cell receptor beta chain. Its antigen is as yet unknown. Libraries were prepared by immunoSEQ multiplex PCR; TCRdb keeps only in-frame clonotypes and omits some of them. The table records roughly 67,000 clones, almost 90% of them present only once. The data are from a study of OX40 agonist ivuxolimab in advanced cancers. At the level of the study: People who had prior anti-PD-1, anti-PD-L1 or anti-CTLA-4 therapy could take part, and under 45% had some.

From germline, CDR1 is MNHEY and CDR2 SVGAGI. V dropped 6 bases and J dropped 9 bases, with 15 bases sitting between them. The CDR3 is 12 amino acids. Autoimmune disease history or systemic immunosuppression led to patients being barred. Study-level findings and limits: CD4+ and CD8+ blood T cells expanded clonally by week 6 at 0.1 to 3.0 mg/kg. There were, on average, more expanded clones in CD8+ T cells than in CD4+.

This TCR was sampled from an adult with an advanced solid tumor such as melanoma, head and neck, liver or kidney cancer. The source was CD4+ or CD8+ T cells sorted from blood, collected in a trial of the OX40 agonist ivuxolimab. The chain combines TRBV6-5 with TRBJ2-7; tentative D call: TRBD1 (6 bases). The DNA of the CDR3 is TGTGCCAGCAGCGCCGCAGGGGAAGGGCAGTACTTC. Protein: CASSAAGEGQYF.